This T cell receptor beta chain was obtained from a study of identical twins. The study's findings and limits: Twins' excess sharing was less marked for out-of-frame beta sequences. A partial confounding effect on zero-insertion analyses could come from invariant MAIT and iNKT cells. Reduced insertions were recorded for abundant cord blood beta clonotypes, with no such pattern in memory repertoires.

This CDR3 spans 16 amino acids. V shed 1 base, J shed 7 bases, and the junction held 12 bases outside the gene matches. Looked up from germline, CDR1 is SGHTA and CDR2 is FQGNSA. With respect to this clonotype: As yet, its antigen is unknown.

cDNA carried unique molecular identifiers, and a universal primer site was added by template switching. TCRdb re-called the 5' RACE reads with MiXCR, one entry per CDR3 protein. The data contain 200,000 to 250,000 distinct CDR3 sequences, 5.5% to 7% of them singletons. This sample was shared with a second study, whose subject was yellow fever vaccine responses in identical twins.

This chain connects TRBV7-2 to TRBJ2-5, with 7 positions matching TRBD1. The clonotype was recovered from a woman younger than 35 in good health. Source material: memory (CD45RO+) T cells sorted from blood. The CDR3 DNA is TGTGCCAGCAGCTTAGGGACAGGACTGCCACAGAGGACCCAGTACTTC. Protein: CASSLGTGLPQRTQYF.